This TCR beta chain was profiled in a study of cytotoxic CD8 clonotypes in ibrutinib-treated CLL. This CDR3 has 17 residues. Trimming took 4 bases from V and 2 from J, leaving 21 bases between them. The germline gives CDR1 MGHRA, CDR2 YSYEKL. Using immunoSEQ multiplex PCR, the repertoire was profiled, and TCRdb retains in-frame clones only, with some absent. This sample has 45,000 to 50,000 clones, with around half found just once. The clonotype was recovered from a human donor with chronic lymphocytic leukemia. The gene calls are TRBV4-1 and TRBJ2-7; D perhaps matches TRBD2 (6 bases). Sequenced material: PBMCs, taken after 12 months of ibrutinib treatment. This chain's CDR3 is CASSPLLSGQVPYEQYF. For the CDR3, the DNA is TGCGCCAGCAGCCCACTCCTGAGCGGGCAAGTTCCCTACGAGCAGTACTTC.